The entry that follows covers one TCR beta chain sequence. Its antigen is unknown. Qualities for individual bases were not recorded, and no much larger clone is one base off. To sequence the TCRbeta CDR3 region, genomic DNA was isolated from the sorted cells. The immunoSEQ Assay was used to sequence the TCRbeta CDR3 regions. TCRdb provides this immuneACCESS table in a form limited to in-frame rearrangements. Some clones are lacking; in checked studies, under half of them reflect an unresolved V gene, and why the rest are absent is not known. This sample comprises 25,000 to 35,000 clones, approximately 81% of them detected only once. The ten largest clones represent around 23% of the sample. The trial excluded patients who had a history of autoimmune disease or who were on systemic immunosuppression. Peripheral blood for TCR sequencing was collected from all dose cohorts at baseline, on cycle 4 day 1, and on cycle 7 day 1. Samples were obtained from an open-label, multicenter, first-in-human phase I dose-escalation trial of ivuxolimab. Adults with locally advanced or metastatic melanoma, renal cell carcinoma, hepatocellular carcinoma or head and neck squamous cell carcinoma were enrolled in the trial. Before TCR sequencing, CD4+ T cells and CD8+ T cells were sorted from peripheral blood as separate populations.

The entry originates in a study of OX40 agonist ivuxolimab in advanced cancers. Study-level background: The costimulatory receptor OX40 (CD134) was targeted by ivuxolimab, a fully human IgG2 agonistic monoclonal antibody. Intravenous ivuxolimab was administered to patients every 2 weeks at six dose levels: 0.01, 0.1, 0.3, 1.5, 3 and 10 mg/kg. Of the roughly 50 dose-escalation patients, hepatocellular carcinoma was present in around 20, melanoma in approximately 15, renal cell carcinoma in 9 and head and neck cancer in 9. In the dose-escalation cohort, more than 75% of patients were male, and the mean age was approximately 64 years, with a range of roughly 23 to 85. Patients were allowed to have had prior anti-PD-1, anti-PD-L1 or anti-CTLA-4 therapy, and around 40% of the dose-escalation patients had previously received checkpoint inhibitors. Partial responses were achieved by three dose-escalation patients, of whom one had hepatocellular carcinoma and two had cutaneous melanoma. Peripheral TCRbeta sequencing was intended to test whether TCR sequence diversity was altered and clonal T-cell expansion was caused by ivuxolimab. The paper covers the monotherapy dose-escalation part of the phase I ivuxolimab trial, which included N ≈ 50 patients. On the study overall, not on this receptor specifically: Low levels of normalized T-cell clonal expansion were also seen in some patients who did not respond. Antigen specificity was not determined for the clonally expanded peripheral T cells. In the 0.1-3.0 mg/kg groups, partial responders had among the lowest normalized peripheral clonal expansion, particularly in CD8+ T cells. After ivuxolimab, expanded clones were on average more numerous among CD8+ T cells than among CD4+ T cells. At doses of 0.1 to 3.0 mg/kg, clonal expansion of both CD4+ and CD8+ blood T cells was observed from baseline to week 6.

As encoded in the germline V gene, CDR1 is SGDLS while CDR2 is YYNGEE. V is cut back by 4 bases and J by 8 bases, with 16 bases in the junction unmatched. The CDR3, from cysteine to phenylalanine, totals 17 residues. Kept here is only the CDR3 DNA, which spans 51 bases and is read in frame from base 1. The sequence was collected from an adult with an advanced solid tumor such as melanoma, head and neck, liver or kidney cancer. The chain links TRBV9 with TRBJ2-1, with 9 bases in between that match TRBD2. Sequencing used CD4+ or CD8+ T cells sorted from blood, obtained in a trial of the OX40 agonist ivuxolimab. Here the CDR3 is given as CASSNLYAGGPPDEQFF. The DNA reads TGTGCCAGCAGCAATCTATACGCGGGGGGGCCCCCTGATGAGCAGTTCTTC.